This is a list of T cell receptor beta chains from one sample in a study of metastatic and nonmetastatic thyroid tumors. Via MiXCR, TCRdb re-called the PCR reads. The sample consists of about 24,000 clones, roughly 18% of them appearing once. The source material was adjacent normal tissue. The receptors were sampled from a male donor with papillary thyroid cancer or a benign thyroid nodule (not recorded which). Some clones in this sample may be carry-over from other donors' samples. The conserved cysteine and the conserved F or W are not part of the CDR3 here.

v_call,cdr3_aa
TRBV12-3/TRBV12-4,ASSPNYNTDTQY
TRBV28,ASSLWAEAF
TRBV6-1,ASRPYGGYT
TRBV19,ASSPPGTGNEKLF
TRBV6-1,ASTSSAQLATQC
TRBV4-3,ASSQDRPAPQH
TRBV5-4,ASSLDGDEKLF
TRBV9,VSSSNPTDRAEGGYT
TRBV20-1,SAREGIYEQY
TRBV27,ASSPRQGGRSYEHY
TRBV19,ASSIGTGYSTDTQY
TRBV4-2,ASSPLGLPSSYNEQF
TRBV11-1,ASSPPWGRSSYNEQF
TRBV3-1,ASSQDRASGSRRGYEQY
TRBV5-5,ASSFRDSRLDTQY
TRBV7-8,ASSLHRTDAQY
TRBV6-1,ASIPPPGTSGYT
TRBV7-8,ASSRRGNYGYT
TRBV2,ASSEKMFPGQVTNEQL
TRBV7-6,ASSQAPDGNRPQH
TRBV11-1,ASSRQGASTYEQH